This TCR beta chain was sequenced for a study of cytomegalovirus exposure and HLA in healthy donors. 13 Jbeta primers and 60 Vbeta primers were used for the PCR. Assay used: immunoSEQ multiplex PCR; TCRdb lists only in-frame clones, some missing. The repertoire table contains under 200,000 clones. The sequencing input was PBMCs. This sequence originates from a man under 40 in good health and CMV-seronegative.

The DNA for the CDR3 is TGTGCCAGCCTTCGTCCATGGGACAGGGGCCGCTCGCCCCACCCAGATACGCAGTATTTT. Protein: CASLRPWDRGRSPHPDTQYF. The chain employs TRBV27 and TRBJ2-3, with 10 bases lining up with TRBD1. Unmatched junction bases numbered 24, after V lost 8 bases and J lost 4 bases. The germline CDR1 and CDR2 sequences are MNHEY and SMNVEV (reference sequence). CDR3 length equals 20 residues.